A selection of T cell receptor beta chains follows, all from one sample in a study of PD-L1 blockade in urothelial cancer. Sequencing used immunoSEQ multiplex PCR; TCRdb keeps in-frame clones, though not all of them. Among tens of thousands of clones, 65% to 85% were seen once, and the ten largest hold less than 20%. The starting material was PBMCs, obtained around atezolizumab (anti-PD-L1) treatment. The receptors shown here come from a man between 60 and 75 years old with urothelial cancer. The conserved cysteine and the conserved F or W are not part of the CDR3 here.

V gene | CDR3 length | CDR3 protein
TRBV2 | 13 | ASSPGFSKHYEQY
TRBV28 | 11 | ASSRGGAYEQY
TRBV28 | 9 | ASSSNYGYT
TRBV19 | 12 | ASSSGPTGGEQF
TRBV5-6 | 12 | ASSLGTFQYGYT
TRBV5-6 | 13 | ASSLLDRDSYEQY
TRBV5-4 | 15 | ASSFGIAGGPDNEQF
TRBV13 | 12 | ASSPTYRQYEQY
TRBV18 | 10 | ASSLMSTEAF
TRBV29-1 | 13 | SVERTSGGAGEQF